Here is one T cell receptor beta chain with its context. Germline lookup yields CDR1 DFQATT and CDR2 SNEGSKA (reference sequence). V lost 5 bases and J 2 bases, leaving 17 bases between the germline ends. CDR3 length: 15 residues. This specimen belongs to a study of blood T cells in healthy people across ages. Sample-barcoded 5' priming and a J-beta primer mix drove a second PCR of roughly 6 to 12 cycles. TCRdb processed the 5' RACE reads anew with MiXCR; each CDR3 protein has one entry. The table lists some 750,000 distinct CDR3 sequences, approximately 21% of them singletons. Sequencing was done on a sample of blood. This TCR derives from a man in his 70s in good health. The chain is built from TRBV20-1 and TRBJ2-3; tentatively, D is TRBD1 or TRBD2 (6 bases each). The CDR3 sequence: CSAEGAGGPTDTQYF. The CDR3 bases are TGCAGTGCTGAAGGGGCCGGGGGCCCCACAGATACGCAGTATTTT.